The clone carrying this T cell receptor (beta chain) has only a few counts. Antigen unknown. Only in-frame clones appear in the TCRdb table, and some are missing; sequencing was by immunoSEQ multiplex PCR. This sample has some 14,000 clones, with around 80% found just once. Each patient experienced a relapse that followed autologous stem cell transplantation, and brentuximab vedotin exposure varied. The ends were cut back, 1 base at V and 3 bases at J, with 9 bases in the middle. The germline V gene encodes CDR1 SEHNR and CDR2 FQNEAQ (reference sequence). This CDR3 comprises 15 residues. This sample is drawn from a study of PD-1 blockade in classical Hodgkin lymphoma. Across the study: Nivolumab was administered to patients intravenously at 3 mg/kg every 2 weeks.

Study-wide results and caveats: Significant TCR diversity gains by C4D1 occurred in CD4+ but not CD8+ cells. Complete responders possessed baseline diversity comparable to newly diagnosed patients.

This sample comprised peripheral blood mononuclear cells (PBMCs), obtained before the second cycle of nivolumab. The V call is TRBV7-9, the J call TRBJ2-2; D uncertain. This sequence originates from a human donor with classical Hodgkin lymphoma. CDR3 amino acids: CASSLVLVDTGELFF. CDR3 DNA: TGTGCCAGCAGCTTAGTATTAGTAGACACCGGGGAGCTGTTTTTT.